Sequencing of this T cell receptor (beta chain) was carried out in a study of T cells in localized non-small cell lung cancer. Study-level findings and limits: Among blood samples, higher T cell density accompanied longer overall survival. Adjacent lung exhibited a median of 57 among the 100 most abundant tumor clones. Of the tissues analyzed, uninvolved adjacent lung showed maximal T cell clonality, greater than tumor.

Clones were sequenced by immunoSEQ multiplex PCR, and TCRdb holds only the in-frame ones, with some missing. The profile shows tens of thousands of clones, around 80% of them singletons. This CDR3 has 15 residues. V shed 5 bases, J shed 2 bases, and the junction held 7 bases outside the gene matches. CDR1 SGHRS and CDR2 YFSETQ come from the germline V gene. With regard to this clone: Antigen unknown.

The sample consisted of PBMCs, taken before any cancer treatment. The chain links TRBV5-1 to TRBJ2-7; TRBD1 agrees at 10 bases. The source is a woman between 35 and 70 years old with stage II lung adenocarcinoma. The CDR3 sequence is CASRYGTGEAYEQYF. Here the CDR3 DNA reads TGCGCCAGCAGATATGGGACAGGGGAAGCCTACGAGCAGTACTTC.